This TCR beta chain was recovered during a study of radiotherapy plus CTLA-4 blockade in lung cancer. The protocol was immunoSEQ multiplex PCR, while the TCRdb copy is restricted to in-frame clones and leaves out a portion. The data show roughly 50,000 clones, around 69% seen once. This clone appeared a single time. The CDR3 runs 15 residues. The V gene's germline CDR1 is MNHEY and CDR2 SVGAGI. Trimming shortened V by 6 bases and J by 6 bases, and 18 bases separated the two germline ends. The sample consisted of peripheral blood, taken from a patient treated with radiotherapy plus ipilimumab. V gene TRBV6-5 combines with J gene TRBJ1-5, with D tentatively TRBD1 (5 bases). This clonotype was obtained from a human donor with non-small cell lung cancer who had stable disease on radiotherapy plus ipilimumab. The CDR3 here is CASRRDPSEAQPQHF. CDR3 in DNA: TGTGCCAGCAGGAGGGACCCCTCAGAGGCTCAGCCCCAGCATTTT.